This entry is about one T cell receptor beta chain. Its antigen is unknown. Trimming took 0 bases from V and 5 from J, leaving 10 bases between them. The CDR3 sequence is 14 residues long. Germline V gene sequence: CDR1 SGHDN, CDR2 FVKESK. Described treatment: oral pan-JAK inhibitor, 5-10 mg twice daily. Isolated RNA was reverse transcribed into cDNA used as the sequencing template. Some clones are missing from TCRdb's copy, which holds only in-frame ones; the method was immunoSEQ multiplex PCR. The sample has about 76,000 clones, approximately 64% seen once. This entry belongs to a study of CD8+ T cells in alopecia areata. Study-wide context: Scalp area affected, as a percentage, set the severity score of treated patients.

Overall study results and limits: Tofacitinib produced a significant decrease in scalp clonality and in expanded CD8+ clones among the top 100.

The clonotype comes from a human donor with alopecia areata. The rearrangement joins TRBV14 to TRBJ2-5; no firm D call. Specimen: CD8+ T cells sorted from blood, collected at week 24, from a patient treated with tofacitinib. The CDR3 nucleotides read TGTGCCAGCAGCCAAGATGAGTGGTATGAGACCCAGTACTTC. Translating gives CASSQDEWYETQYF.